Listed here are 15 T cell receptor beta chains from one sample, sequenced in a study of blood T cell repertoires in COVID-19. Measured with immunoSEQ multiplex PCR; TCRdb has only the in-frame clones, and not every one. The sample contains under 35,000 clones, 85% to 90% of which appear only once. Sequencing used peripheral blood. Receptors were obtained from a man between 65 and 85 years old with active COVID-19.

The chain links TRBV19 to TRBJ2-5, with D possibly being TRBD2 (5 bases). The CDR3 length is 16 residues. V gave up 3 bases and J gave up 7 bases, with 21 bases separating them. The germline V gene encodes CDR1 LNHDA and CDR2 SQIVND (reference sequence). The CDR3 DNA follows: TGTGCCAGTAGTATGCCTGGGCTAGCAGCACGTGGGACCCAGTACTTC. It encodes CASSMPGLAARGTQYF.

The chain combines TRBV11-2 with TRBJ2-7, with 9 nucleotides matching TRBD1. Germline V gene lookup returns CDR1 SGHAT and CDR2 FQNNGV. The CDR3 length is 16 residues. With 5 bases clipped from V and 2 bases from J, the junction kept 10 bases outside the gene matches. DNA for the CDR3: TGTGCCAGCAGCCCAACCCTGGACAGGGGAACCTACGAGCAGTACTTC. It codes for CASSPTLDRGTYEQYF.

The CDR3 nucleotides read TGTGCCAGCAGCCACGATCCGGCTAGCGGGGCCTACGAGCAGTACTTC. Protein: CASSHDPASGAYEQYF. The chain has TRBV3-1 (or the pseudogene TRBV3-2) and TRBJ2-7; 9 bases fit TRBD2. This CDR3 is 16 amino acids long. Germline V gives CDR1 LGHDT, CDR2 YNNKEL (reference sequence). V shed 3 bases, J shed 2 bases, and the junction held 8 bases outside the gene matches.

Worth noting for this clone: The limits of the CDR3 on the DNA are not certain, so only TCRdb's listed CDR3 is given. The rearrangement uses TRBV21-1 and TRBJ2-1; the D call TRBD2 from the table was never checked on the DNA. TRBV21-1 is recorded as a pseudogene. The CDR3 has 19 residues if both end residues are counted. The chain's CDR3 is CASSPRASGTHGYQCEQFF.

The chain couples TRBV6-2 or TRBV6-3 to TRBJ1-1; D is uncertain. The CDR3 totals 15 residues. Germline V gene sequence: CDR1 MNHEY, CDR2 SVGEGT. The ends were cut back, 2 bases at V and 1 base at J, with 11 bases in the middle. The CDR3 DNA follows: TGTGCCAGCAGTTACCGTTGGAGTGCGAACACTGAAGCTTTCTTT. Translation gives CASSYRWSANTEAFF.

The chain has TRBV12-3 or TRBV12-4 and TRBJ2-1, with D unresolved. The germline V and J ends were trimmed by 3 bases and 8 bases, with 11 bases remaining between them. This CDR3 region has 13 residues. The CDR3 coding sequence is TGTGCCAGCAGTTTCTGGAGTAAGGATGAGCAGTTCTTC. Translation gives CASSFWSKDEQFF.

The genes are TRBV5-6 and TRBJ2-7, with D perhaps TRBD1 (5 bases). V dropped 1 base and J dropped 2 bases, with 13 bases sitting between them. CDR1 SGHDT and CDR2 YYEEEE come from the germline V gene. This CDR3 contains 15 residues. This CDR3 reads CASSLWGRLPYEQYF. In nucleotides, the CDR3 is TGTGCCAGCAGCTTGTGGGGCAGGCTCCCCTACGAGCAGTACTTC.

The chain uses TRBV7-6 and TRBJ2-3; tentatively, D is TRBD2 (6 bases). The ends were cut back, 2 bases at V and 6 bases at J, with 18 bases in the middle. Germline loops: CDR1 SGHVS, CDR2 FNYEAQ. The CDR3 contains 16 residues. CDR3: CASSLSPGGVVDTQYF. CDR3 nucleotide sequence: TGTGCCAGCAGCTTATCGCCGGGCGGGGTGGTGGATACGCAGTATTTT.

In its sample, this clone was seen once. The V and J genes are TRBV28 and TRBJ1-4; TRBD1 is a possible D gene (5 bases). The V end lost 7 bases, the J end lost 8 bases, and 14 bases lay between the germline ends. The CDR3 totals 13 residues. Per the germline V gene, CDR1 is MDHEN and CDR2 is SYDVKM. The CDR3 region is CASMGGLREKLFF. In DNA form, the CDR3 reads TGTGCCAGCATGGGGGGTTTGAGGGAAAAACTGTTTTTT.

This clone showed up just a few times. This chain joins TRBV15 and TRBJ2-7; 10 nucleotides align to TRBD2. The CDR3 runs to 14 residues. Germline-derived CDR1 and CDR2 are LNHNV and YYDKDF (reference sequence). The trim removed 5 bases at V and 2 bases at J, leaving 3 bases unmatched. The CDR3 region is CATSALAGAYEQYF. The CDR3 DNA reads TGTGCCACCAGCGCTCTAGCGGGAGCCTACGAGCAGTACTTC.

This chain connects TRBV5-1 to TRBJ2-2, with TRBD2 identical over 7 bases. Germline V gives CDR1 SGHRS, CDR2 YFSETQ. The CDR3 is 14 amino acids. J gave up 8 bases and V 0 bases, and 4 bases lay outside the gene matches. CDR3 in DNA: TGCGCCAGCAGCTTGGCCACTAGCGATGGGGAGCTGTTTTTT. The encoded protein is CASSLATSDGELFF. The full variable domain, completed using reference TRBV5-1 and TRBJ2-2, is KAGVTQTPRYLIKTRGQQVTLSCSPISGHRSVSWYQQTPGQGLQFLFEYFSETQRNKGNFPGRFSGRQFSNSRSEMNVSTLELGDSALYLCASSLATSDGELFFGEGSRLTVL.

The genes are TRBV19 and TRBJ2-6, with a tentative D call TRBD1 (6 bases). Germline CDR1 and CDR2: LNHDA and SQIVND (reference sequence). The ends were cut back, 10 bases at V and 0 bases at J, with 25 bases in the middle. The CDR3 totals 19 residues. The CDR3 coding sequence is TGTGCCACCAGGGGTCGTGACTCCTTCTCGGCCTCTGGGGCCAACGTCCTGACTTTC. Translating gives CATRGRDSFSASGANVLTF.

The V call is TRBV4-1, the J call TRBJ1-5; D not resolved. Trimming cost V 2 bases and J 4 bases, with 9 bases left between them. CDR1 is MGHRA, CDR2 YSYEKL, per germline. The CDR3 totals 14 residues. For the CDR3, the DNA is TGCGCCAGCAGCCAATTGACAAGAAATCAGCCCCAGCATTTT. This gives the protein CASSQLTRNQPQHF.

The chain employs TRBV6-2 or TRBV6-3 and TRBJ2-5; tentative D call: TRBD1 (5 bases). Looked up from germline, CDR1 is MNHEY and CDR2 is SVGEGT. Between the trimmed V and J ends, which lost 2 bases and 10 bases, there was a span of 17 bases. The CDR3 is 14 residues long. The CDR3 spells CASSYGALIGNQYF. CDR3 sequence (DNA): TGTGCCAGCAGTTACGGGGCCCTGATTGGAAACCAGTACTTC.

The V call is TRBV6-5, the J call TRBJ2-7; TRBD2 might be the D (6 bases). Per germline, CDR1 MNHEY and CDR2 SVGAGI. V was pared by 6 bases and J by 0 bases, with 12 bases between. This CDR3 is built from 14 residues. The chain's CDR3 is CASRSSGSSYEQYF. CDR3 nucleotides: TGTGCCAGCAGGAGTAGCGGTAGCTCCTACGAGCAGTACTTC.